What follows describes a single T cell receptor beta chain. These data originate in a study of blood T cell repertoires in COVID-19. Study as a whole: The study drew acute and convalescent COVID-19 samples from the United States, Italy and Spain.

Study processing details: By means of reference gene primer amplification, nucleated cell counts were estimated. Some clones are missing from TCRdb's copy, which holds only in-frame ones; the method was immunoSEQ multiplex PCR. V, J and clone size reflect that table, while D and trimming were determined from the DNA. The table records 90,000 to 150,000 clones, roughly 83% of them present only once. The CDR3 extends over 16 amino acids. The germline CDR1 and CDR2 sequences are SGHAT and FQNNGV. J was trimmed by 1 base and V by 5 bases; bases with no gene match: 7. The sample comprised peripheral blood. This clonotype was sampled from a woman at least 80 years old with acute or convalescent COVID-19. The chain joins TRBV11-2 to TRBJ2-2, with TRBD1 identical over 7 bases. The CDR3 reads CASSPQTGKNTGELFF. DNA of the CDR3: TGTGCCAGCAGCCCCCAGACAGGGAAGAACACCGGGGAGCTGTTTTTT.